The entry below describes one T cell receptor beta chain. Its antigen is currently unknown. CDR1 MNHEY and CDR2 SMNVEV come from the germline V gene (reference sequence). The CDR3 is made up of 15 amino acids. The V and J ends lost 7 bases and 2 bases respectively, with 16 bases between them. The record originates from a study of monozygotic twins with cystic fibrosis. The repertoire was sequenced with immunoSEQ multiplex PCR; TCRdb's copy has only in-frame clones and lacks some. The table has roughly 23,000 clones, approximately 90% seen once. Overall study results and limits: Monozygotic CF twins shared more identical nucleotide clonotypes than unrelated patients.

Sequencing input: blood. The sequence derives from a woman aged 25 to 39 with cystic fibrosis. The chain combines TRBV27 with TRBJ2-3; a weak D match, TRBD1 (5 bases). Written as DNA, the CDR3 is TGTGCCAGCACCCCAGGGATGGAGTTCACAGATACGCAGTATTTT. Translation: CASTPGMEFTDTQYF.